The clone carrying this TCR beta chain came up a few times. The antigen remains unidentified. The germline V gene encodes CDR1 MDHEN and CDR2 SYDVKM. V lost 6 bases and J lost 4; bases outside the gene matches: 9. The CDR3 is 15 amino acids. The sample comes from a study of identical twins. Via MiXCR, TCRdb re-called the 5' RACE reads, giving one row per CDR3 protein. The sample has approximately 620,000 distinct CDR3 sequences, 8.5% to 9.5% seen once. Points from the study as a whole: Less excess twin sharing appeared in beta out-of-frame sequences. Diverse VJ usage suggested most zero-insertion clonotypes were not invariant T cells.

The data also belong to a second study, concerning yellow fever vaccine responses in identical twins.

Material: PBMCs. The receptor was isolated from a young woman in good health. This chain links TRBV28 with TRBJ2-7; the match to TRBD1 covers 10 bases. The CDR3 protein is CASSGPGTGAYEQYF. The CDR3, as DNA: TGTGCCAGCAGCGGACCGGGGACAGGGGCTTACGAGCAGTACTTC.